These 13 T cell receptor beta chains originate from one sample sequenced in a study of T cells in Graves' hyperthyroidism and ophthalmopathy. Amplification of TCR beta CDR3 regions used RNA as the template. The HTBI primer set served for first-round RT-PCR of the TCR CDR3. TCRdb reanalysed the multiplex PCR reads using MiXCR and keeps one entry per CDR3 protein. Of about 640,000 distinct CDR3 sequences in the sample, roughly 20% were seen once. The source material was blood. These receptor sequences come from a man under 40 with Graves' ophthalmopathy.

Regarding this clonotype: A junction boundary mismatches the germline segment, possibly from a read error. This chain uses TRBV11-2 with TRBJ2-7; perhaps D is TRBD1 or TRBD2 (5 bases each). The germline CDR1 and CDR2 sequences are SGHAT and FQNNGV. CDR3 size: 15 residues. Written as DNA, the CDR3 is TGTGCCAGCAGCTTAGATCCGGGACGCTCCTTCGAGCAGTACTTC. It yields the protein CASSLDPGRSFEQYF.

This clonotype was observed at least ten times. The rearrangement joins TRBV20-1 to TRBJ2-7, with 8 nucleotides matching TRBD2. This CDR3 spans 15 amino acids. Germline values: CDR1 DFQATT, CDR2 SNEGSKA (reference sequence). The trim removed 3 bases at V and 2 bases at J, leaving 9 bases unmatched. The CDR3 region is CSARAGGDRAYEQYF. The DNA for the CDR3 is TGCAGTGCTAGGGCGGGGGGCGACCGCGCCTACGAGCAGTACTTC.

This clonotype appeared a few times. The chain is built from TRBV5-4 and TRBJ1-1; D is unresolved. V shed 2 bases and J shed 4 bases, with 12 bases lying between them. This CDR3 contains 14 residues. The V gene's germline CDR1 is SGHNT and CDR2 YYREEE (reference sequence). The CDR3 region has the DNA TGTGCCAGCAGCTTATACGGCAGATCCACTGAAGCTTTCTTT. This gives the protein CASSLYGRSTEAFF.

This clonotype has more than one count but fewer than ten. J is TRBJ1-5 and V is TRBV20-1, with D unresolved. Trimming pared 7 bases from V and 0 bases from J, leaving 13 bases between. Germline CDR1 reads DFQATT; CDR2 reads SNEGSKA (reference sequence). The CDR3 has 14 residues. The CDR3 DNA reads TGCAGTGGTCAGGTCAGATATAGCAATCAGCCCCAGCATTTT. It encodes CSGQVRYSNQPQHF.

This clonotype was detected ten times or more. The chain links TRBV28 to TRBJ2-3, with unresolved D. V was clipped by 3 bases and J by 0 bases, with 13 bases between them. The germline CDR1 and CDR2 sequences are MDHEN and SYDVKM. CDR3 length: 16 amino acids. The CDR3 spells CASSLYRMDSTDTQYF. The CDR3 DNA reads as TGTGCCAGCAGTTTGTACAGAATGGATAGCACAGATACGCAGTATTTT.

This clonotype was found many times. The chain is built from TRBV24-1 and TRBJ1-1; the match to TRBD1 covers 7 bases. Per the germline V gene, CDR1 is KGHDR and CDR2 is SFDVKD. The CDR3 runs to 16 residues. J gave up 1 base and V 3 bases, and 7 bases lay outside the gene matches. CDR3 loop: CATSDDPGGWNTEAFF. Written as DNA, the CDR3 is TGTGCCACCAGTGATGATCCAGGGGGATGGAACACTGAAGCTTTCTTT.

This clonotype was picked up many times. The CDR3 DNA reads TGTGCCTGGAGTGGGGGCATACAAGAGACCCAGTACTTC. Encoded protein: CAWSGGIQETQYF. The rearrangement joins TRBV30 to TRBJ2-5, with TRBD1 as a possible D gene (5 bases). V lost 1 base and J lost 2, with 8 bases in between. Germline CDR1 and CDR2: GTSNPN and SVGIG (reference sequence). The CDR3 is 13 amino acids.

In its sample, this clonotype was seen a few times. V and J are TRBV24-1 and TRBJ2-2; 14 nucleotides agree with TRBD2. CDR1 and CDR2 from the germline V gene are KGHDR and SFDVKD. The trim removed 4 bases at V and 6 bases at J, leaving 6 bases unmatched. This CDR3 has 17 residues. The CDR3 here is CATSDRTSGRSAGELFF. As DNA, the CDR3 is TGTGCCACCAGTGACCGGACTAGCGGGAGGTCGGCCGGGGAGCTGTTTTTT.

The chain is built from TRBV4-1 and TRBJ2-7, with a weak D call TRBD2 (6 bases). This CDR3 is 15 amino acids long. CDR1 and CDR2 (germline): MGHRA, YSYEKL. The ends were cut back, 0 bases at V and 4 bases at J, with 13 bases in the middle. The DNA for the CDR3 is TGCGCCAGCAGCCAAGAATCAGAGGCGGGGTACGAGCAGTACTTC. As protein: CASSQESEAGYEQYF.

This clonotype was detected ten times or more. This sequence joins TRBV6-2 or TRBV6-3 and TRBJ2-3; TRBD2 matches 10 bases. J gave up 2 bases and V 4 bases, and 6 bases lay outside the gene matches. The CDR3 totals 16 residues. Germline CDR1 MNHEY, CDR2 SVGEGT. The CDR3 region has the DNA TGTGCCAGCAGTTTCCTAGCGGGAGCCCTCACAGATACGCAGTATTTT. Encoded protein: CASSFLAGALTDTQYF.

This clonotype was seen just once. V usage is TRBV5-6 and J usage is TRBJ2-7; maybe TRBD1 (5 bases). CDR3 length: 16 residues. The germline V gene encodes CDR1 SGHDT and CDR2 YYEEEE. V shed 4 bases and J shed 3 bases, with 20 bases lying between them. The CDR3 region is CASSLAGQGGVYEQYF. Written as DNA, the CDR3 is TGTGCCAGCAGCCTCGCCGGGCAGGGCGGAGTCTACGAGCAGTACTTC.

The CDR3 spells CEPSPRELGPGGANYGYTF. The DNA of the CDR3 is TGTGAGCCATCCCCCCGCGAGTTAGGGCCAGGAGGAGCTAACTATGGCTACACCTTC. V usage is TRBV19 and J usage is TRBJ1-2; D ambiguous. The CDR3 spans 19 residues. The germline V gene has CDR1 LNHDA and CDR2 SQIVND (reference sequence).

The J gene is TRBJ2-1, the V gene TRBV20-1, with D possibly matching TRBD1 (6 bases). Germline-derived CDR1 and CDR2 are DFQATT and SNEGSKA (reference sequence). Trimming shortened V by 7 bases and J by 8 bases, and 18 bases separated the two germline ends. The CDR3 is made up of 13 amino acids. The CDR3, as DNA: TGCAGTGTTCAAAGCCTCAGGGGCGATGAGCAGTTCTTC. This codes for CSVQSLRGDEQFF.